Presented here are 23 T cell receptor beta chains from one specimen sequenced in a study of T cell responses to AZD1222 COVID-19 vaccine. TCRdb's table, derived via immunoSEQ multiplex PCR, lists solely in-frame clones and lacks some. The sample lists about 150,000 clones, 85% to 95% seen once, with approximately 1.5% in the top ten. The source material was peripheral blood, sampled 28 days after the second AZD1222 dose. The source of these receptors is an adult who received the AZD1222 COVID-19 vaccine.

The rearrangement links TRBV4-1 to TRBJ2-7, with D uncertain. From germline, CDR1 is MGHRA and CDR2 YSYEKL. Trimming cost V 1 base and J 6 bases, with 4 bases left between them. This CDR3 has 11 residues. The CDR3 DNA is TGCGCCAGCAGCCAAGGTCCCGAGCAGTACTTC. The encoded protein is CASSQGPEQYF.

In the case of this clone: The sample contains more than one DNA sequence encoding this CDR3. This chain uses TRBV18 with TRBJ1-2, with 8 nucleotides matching TRBD1. This CDR3 has 13 amino acids. The V segment lost 6 bases and the J segment 6 bases; nucleotides outside the gene matches: 6. The V gene's germline CDR1 is KGHSH and CDR2 LQKENI. In DNA form, the CDR3 reads TGTGCCAGCTCTCCCGGACAGGGTCATGGCTACACCTTC. Translating it yields CASSPGQGHGYTF. The whole variable domain, filled in from reference TRBV18 and TRBJ1-2, reads NAGVMQNPRHLVRRRGQEARLRCSPMKGHSHVYWYRQLPEEGLKFMVYLQKENIIDESGMPKERFSAEFPKEGPSILRIQQVVRGDSAAYFCASSPGQGHGYTFGSGTRLTVV.

This rearrangement joins TRBV30 to TRBJ1-5, with D unclear. The CDR3 consists of 15 residues. Trimming took 8 bases from V and 0 from J, leaving 17 bases between them. CDR1 GTSNPN and CDR2 SVGIG come from the germline V gene (reference sequence). The CDR3 DNA is TGTGCCCCCCCAGTGGAGGTATATAGCAATCAGCCCCAGCATTTT. Encoded protein: CAPPVEVYSNQPQHF.

The chain is built from TRBV12-3 or TRBV12-4 and TRBJ1-5; D perhaps matches TRBD1 (5 bases). V was cut by 0 bases and J by 11 bases, with 11 bases left in between. The CDR3 runs 13 residues. The CDR3 spells CASSLALGVAQHF. In nucleotides, the CDR3 is TGTGCCAGCAGTTTAGCGCTGGGGGTGGCCCAGCATTTT.

This sequence joins TRBV4-1 and TRBJ2-3, with no clear D. The germline V gene encodes CDR1 MGHRA and CDR2 YSYEKL. This CDR3 contains 14 residues. V dropped 3 bases and J dropped 0 bases, with 7 bases sitting between them. CDR3 region: CASSQVTSTDTQYF. DNA for the CDR3: TGCGCCAGCAGCCAGGTAACTAGCACAGATACGCAGTATTTT.

The rearrangement uses TRBV5-1 and TRBJ1-1; D may be TRBD1 (6 bases). This CDR3 comprises 15 residues. V was shortened by 0 bases and J by 5 bases, with 14 bases between the two germline ends. In germline, CDR1 is SGHRS, CDR2 YFSETQ. This chain's CDR3 is CASSLDGGRLTEAFF. In DNA form, the CDR3 reads TGCGCCAGCAGCTTGGACGGGGGGCGCTTGACTGAAGCTTTCTTT.

The sample holds one count of this clone. The rearrangement links TRBV7-2 to TRBJ2-1, with 9 bases lining up with TRBD2. Germline V lookup: CDR1 SGHTA, CDR2 FQGNSA. V lost 2 bases to trimming and J lost 5 bases; unmatched junction nucleotides: 4. This CDR3 region has 15 residues. CDR3: CASSLSSGGNNEQFF. In DNA form, the CDR3 reads TGTGCCAGCAGCTTATCCAGCGGGGGGAACAATGAGCAGTTCTTC.

This rearrangement joins TRBV30 to TRBJ2-5; the match to TRBD2 covers 8 bases. The V gene end was trimmed by 0 bases and the J gene end by 0 bases; junction bases not matched to a gene: 6. Germline-derived CDR1 and CDR2 are GTSNPN and SVGIG (reference sequence). This CDR3 has 16 residues. This CDR3 is CAWSVVASGYQETQYF. In DNA, the CDR3 is TGTGCCTGGAGTGTTGTAGCTAGCGGGTACCAAGAGACCCAGTACTTC.

V usage is TRBV30 and J usage is TRBJ2-7; D gene unclear. Looked up from germline, CDR1 is GTSNPN and CDR2 is SVGIG (reference sequence). The CDR3 runs 13 residues. The V end lost 0 bases, the J end lost 3 bases, and 9 bases lay between the germline ends. The CDR3, as DNA: TGTGCCTGGAGTGTCTCAGTAGTCTACGAGCAGTACTTC. Translation: CAWSVSVVYEQYF.

This sequence joins TRBV5-1 and TRBJ1-1; D perhaps matches TRBD1 (6 bases). Germline CDR1 and CDR2: SGHRS and YFSETQ. This CDR3 has 13 amino acids. Trimming removed 6 bases at V and 5 bases at J, with 14 bases between. CDR3 in amino acids: CASTKRGATEAFF. Here the CDR3 DNA reads TGCGCCAGCACTAAGAGGGGGGCAACTGAAGCTTTCTTT. Together with reference TRBV5-1 and TRBJ1-1, the CDR3 gives the full variable domain: KAGVTQTPRYLIKTRGQQVTLSCSPISGHRSVSWYQQTPGQGLQFLFEYFSETQRNKGNFPGRFSGRQFSNSRSEMNVSTLELGDSALYLCASTKRGATEAFFGQGTRLTVV.

The chain uses TRBV25-1 and TRBJ1-2; TRBD1 aligns across 7 bases. The CDR3 runs 14 residues. J lost 5 bases, V lost 6 bases, and 9 bases had no gene match. The germline gives CDR1 MGHDK, CDR2 SYGVNS. CDR3 nucleotides: TGTGCCAGCAGCGGAACGGACAGGCCTTATGGCTACACCTTC. This codes for CASSGTDRPYGYTF.

The chain combines TRBV3-1 (or the pseudogene TRBV3-2) with TRBJ2-1; D is uncertain. This CDR3 contains 15 residues. Per germline, CDR1 LGHDT and CDR2 YNNKEL (reference sequence). V dropped 4 bases and J dropped 2 bases, with 12 bases sitting between them. The CDR3, as DNA: TGTGCCAGCAGCCCTTTTGGGGATGCCTACAATGAGCAGTTCTTC. Protein product: CASSPFGDAYNEQFF.

The rearrangement links TRBV6-1 to TRBJ1-2, with 7 positions matching TRBD1. Trimming removed 1 base from V and 8 bases from J; junction bases left unmatched: 4. From germline, CDR1 is MNHNS and CDR2 SASEGT. The CDR3 sequence is 13 residues long. CDR3 nucleotides: TGTGCCAGCAGTGAAGGGGACAGTCTGGGCTACACCTTC. Its translation: CASSEGDSLGYTF.

The V gene is TRBV27, the J gene TRBJ1-1; D is unclear. The CDR3 is made up of 14 amino acids. Trimming shortened V by 5 bases and J by 5 bases, and 15 bases separated the two germline ends. CDR1 and CDR2 (germline): MNHEY, SMNVEV (reference sequence). CDR3 sequence: CASSITGLGTEAFF. CDR3 DNA sequence: TGTGCCAGCAGTATCACCGGGCTAGGGACTGAAGCTTTCTTT.

The genes are TRBV25-1 and TRBJ2-3; 7 nucleotides align to TRBD1. V lost 6 bases, J lost 4 bases, and 4 bases stayed unmatched. The CDR3 contains 13 residues. Germline loops: CDR1 MGHDK, CDR2 SYGVNS. The CDR3 loop is CASRGQGADTQYF. CDR3 nucleotide sequence: TGTGCCAGCAGGGGGCAGGGGGCAGATACGCAGTATTTT.

This chain uses TRBV11-3 with TRBJ2-3, with 11 bases matching TRBD2. This CDR3 contains 15 residues. Per the germline V gene, CDR1 is SGHNT and CDR2 is YENEEA. J lost 6 bases, V lost 4 bases, and 6 bases had no gene match. CDR3 protein: CASSSTSGTIDTQYF. The CDR3 coding sequence is TGTGCCAGCAGCTCGACTAGCGGGACCATTGATACGCAGTATTTT.

The chain carries TRBV5-1 and TRBJ2-1, with TRBD2 identical over 7 bases. V gave up 1 base and J gave up 0 bases; unmatched junction bases: 1. This CDR3 is built from 15 residues. Germline CDR1 SGHRS, CDR2 YFSETQ. The chain's CDR3 is CASSLSGISYNEQFF. The CDR3 nucleotides are TGCGCCAGCAGCTTGAGCGGGATCTCCTACAATGAGCAGTTCTTC. The full variable domain, in which reference TRBV5-1 and TRBJ2-1 provide the parts outside the CDR3, is KAGVTQTPRYLIKTRGQQVTLSCSPISGHRSVSWYQQTPGQGLQFLFEYFSETQRNKGNFPGRFSGRQFSNSRSEMNVSTLELGDSALYLCASSLSGISYNEQFFGPGTRLTVL.

This chain connects TRBV30 to TRBJ1-2; no clear D gene. The CDR3 covers 12 residues. Germline CDR1 reads GTSNPN; CDR2 reads SVGIG (reference sequence). Trimming stripped 3 bases from V and 3 bases from J, with 8 bases between. The CDR3 bases are TGTGCCTGGAGACCCTGGGACTATGGCTACACCTTC. It specifies CAWRPWDYGYTF.

This clone was observed once. The CDR3 loop is CASTLGATATDGYTF. The CDR3, as DNA: TGTGCCAGTACCCTAGGGGCCACCGCTACCGATGGCTACACCTTC. The chain combines TRBV19 with TRBJ1-2; possibly TRBD1 for D (5 bases). The V end lost 7 bases, the J end lost 6 bases, and 21 bases lay between the germline ends. The CDR3 is 15 residues long. Germline V lookup: CDR1 LNHDA, CDR2 SQIVND (reference sequence). Combining the CDR3 with reference TRBV19 and TRBJ1-2 gives the whole variable domain DGGITQSPKYLFRKEGQNVTLSCEQNLNHDAMYWYRQDPGQGLRLIYYSQIVNDFQKGDIAEGYSVSREKKESFPLTVTSAQKNPTAFYLCASTLGATATDGYTFGSGTRLTVV.

V usage is TRBV11-2 and J usage is TRBJ2-7; D tentatively fits TRBD1 or TRBD2 (5 bases each). The CDR3 consists of 15 residues. The V and J ends lost 5 bases and 4 bases respectively, with 18 bases between them. The germline gives CDR1 SGHAT, CDR2 FQNNGV. CDR3 region: CASSPGRAVGYEQYF. CDR3 bases: TGTGCCAGCAGCCCGGGACGCGCAGTCGGATACGAGCAGTACTTC.

The chain employs TRBV7-9 and TRBJ1-6; D remains ambiguous. The CDR3 sequence is 14 residues long. Trimming cost V 5 bases and J 5 bases, with 10 bases left between them. Germline values: CDR1 SEHNR, CDR2 FQNEAQ (reference sequence). The CDR3 DNA follows: TGTGCCAGCAGCCGAGACACAGATAATTCACCCCTCCACTTT. Translated: CASSRDTDNSPLHF.

This sequence joins TRBV30 and TRBJ2-5; a possible D gene is TRBD1 (6 bases). Trimming stripped 3 bases from V and 3 bases from J, with 17 bases between. The CDR3 length is 15 residues. Germline V lookup: CDR1 GTSNPN, CDR2 SVGIG (reference sequence). The CDR3, as DNA: TGTGCCTGGAGGCCCGGACAGTCGGAAAAAGAGACCCAGTACTTC. Its protein is CAWRPGQSEKETQYF.

This clone has a handful of counts. At one end, the junction sequence differs from germline, possibly due to a read error. This chain joins TRBV27 and TRBJ2-2; D might be TRBD2 (5 bases). Looked up from germline, CDR1 is MNHEY and CDR2 is SMNVEV (reference sequence). CDR3 size: 10 residues. The CDR3, as DNA: TGTGCCAGCAGCCTAAGGACTGCCCGTTTT. It encodes CASSLRTARF.